This passage covers 17 T cell receptor beta chains from one sample sequenced in a study of T cell repertoires in aging, cancer and after chemotherapy. Peripheral blood genomic DNA, not sorted cells or RNA, was the template. Rearranged V-D-J TRB sequences were amplified with a mixed TRB-A/B primer pool. Each CDR3 protein is one row after TCRdb ran MiXCR on the multiplex PCR reads. This table has about 5,200 distinct CDR3 sequences, around 30% appearing once. The sample comprised blood. The source is a human donor in good health.

On this clonotype itself: This may come from a read error, since a much larger clone is one base off. CDR3 amino acids: CASTMRHRGAGELFF. The CDR3 bases are TGTGCCAGCACCATGCGACACAGGGGCGCCGGGGAGCTGTTTTTT. This rearrangement joins TRBV12-3 or TRBV12-4 to TRBJ2-2, with 7 bases aligning to TRBD1. J lost 6 bases, V lost 7 bases, and 11 bases had no gene match. This CDR3 has 15 amino acids.

This clonotype came up a few times. The chain employs TRBV12-3 or TRBV12-4 and TRBJ2-3; tentatively, D is TRBD2 (7 bases). Trimming took off 1 base at V and 6 bases at J, with 14 bases between the two ends. The CDR3 loop spans 15 amino acids. The CDR3 loop reads CASSLGQGRGDTQYF. The CDR3 DNA reads TGTGCCAGCAGTTTAGGGCAGGGGAGGGGGGATACGCAGTATTTT.

This clonotype is categorized as medium-sized. V and J are TRBV6-2 or TRBV6-3 and TRBJ2-1; 10 bases align to TRBD2. The CDR3 runs to 17 residues. Trimming removed 0 bases from V and 3 bases from J; junction bases left unmatched: 5. Germline values: CDR1 MNHEY, CDR2 SVGEGT. CDR3 loop: CASSYSSTSGIYNEQFF. CDR3 DNA: TGTGCCAGCAGTTACTCGAGCACTAGCGGGATCTACAATGAGCAGTTCTTC.

By sample share, this clonotype is large. The chain carries TRBV19 and TRBJ2-3; perhaps TRBD2 as D (6 bases). V gave up 3 bases and J gave up 4 bases, with 14 bases separating them. The CDR3 consists of 15 residues. Germline V gene lookup returns CDR1 LNHDA and CDR2 SQIVND (reference sequence). The CDR3 region is CASSIRGLEADTQYF. CDR3 in DNA: TGTGCCAGTAGTATCCGGGGACTTGAGGCAGATACGCAGTATTTT.

The V and J genes are TRBV6-1 and TRBJ2-2; 11 positions agree with TRBD2. Germline lookup yields CDR1 MNHNS and CDR2 SASEGT. The CDR3 length is 15 residues. The V and J ends lost 4 bases and 6 bases, in that order; junction bases with no gene match: 4. This CDR3 reads CASSVSGGAAGELFF. The DNA of the CDR3 is TGTGCCAGCAGTGTTAGCGGGGGGGCCGCCGGGGAGCTGTTTTTT.

For this clonotype: With a much larger clone just one base away, this may be a read error. The genes are TRBV27 and TRBJ2-3; D is ambiguous. V lost 2 bases and J lost 3, with 6 bases in between. CDR1 MNHEY and CDR2 SMNVEV come from the germline V gene (reference sequence). CDR3 size: 13 residues. The CDR3 DNA reads TGTGCCAGCAGTTTAATCCCGACAGATACGCAGTATTTT. Translation: CASSLIPTDTQYF.

This clonotype was picked up a small number of times. The V gene is TRBV18, the J gene TRBJ2-7; D not certain. The CDR3 spans 14 residues. The V end lost 1 base, the J end lost 3 bases, and 10 bases lay between the germline ends. The V gene's germline CDR1 is KGHSH and CDR2 LQKENI. In DNA, the CDR3 is TGTGCCAGCTCACCACTGGGCATTTTCTACGAGCAGTACTTC. This encodes CASSPLGIFYEQYF.

With regard to this clonotype: At one of its ends the junction is not consistent with the germline gene, which may arise from a read error. The rearrangement uses TRBV7-9 and TRBJ1-5; D is uncertain. This CDR3 is built from 13 residues. Germline lookup yields CDR1 SEHNR and CDR2 FQNEAQ (reference sequence). The DNA for the CDR3 is TGTACCAGCAGCTTGCTGACTCATCAGCCCCAGCATTTT. Translated, it gives CTSSLLTHQPQHF.

Regarding this clonotype: Just one base apart from a much larger clone, this may be a read error. This sequence joins TRBV29-1 and TRBJ1-2; TRBD1 might be the D (6 bases). CDR3 size: 13 residues. Germline CDR1 reads SQVTM; CDR2 reads ANQGSEA. The CDR3 loop is CSVELSPRTALRF. Here the CDR3 DNA reads TGCAGCGTTGAATTATCTCCCCGGACAGCCCTCAGGTTC.

V gene TRBV6-1 combines with J gene TRBJ2-7; 8 bases match TRBD1. This CDR3 is 14 amino acids long. The V gene's germline CDR1 is MNHNS and CDR2 SASEGT. Unmatched junction bases numbered 9, after V lost 6 bases and J lost 5 bases. As DNA, the CDR3 is TGTGCCAGCAGGAACACAGGGGGTAGAAACGAGCAGTACTTC. As protein: CASRNTGGRNEQYF.

V and J are TRBV30 and TRBJ1-2, with TRBD1 identical over 8 bases. Germline lookup yields CDR1 GTSNPN and CDR2 SVGIG (reference sequence). This CDR3 has 16 amino acids. The V gene end was trimmed by 5 bases and the J gene end by 6 bases; junction bases not matched to a gene: 17. The DNA for the CDR3 is TGTGCCTGGCAACTTTCCGGGACAGGTTTTGTGGATGGCTACACCTTC. Its protein product is CAWQLSGTGFVDGYTF.

The sample holds a few counts of this clonotype. The J gene is TRBJ2-2, the V gene TRBV24-1; D gene uncertain. The CDR3 consists of 16 residues. Trimming removed 2 bases from V and 3 bases from J, with 12 bases in between. Germline V CDR1 and CDR2: KGHDR, SFDVKD. CDR3 loop: CATSDSGRGDTGELFF. The CDR3 DNA is TGTGCCACCAGTGATTCAGGACGTGGGGACACCGGGGAGCTGTTTTTT.

This chain connects TRBV7-2 to TRBJ1-6; the D is unclear. This CDR3 has 16 amino acids. Germline V gene data show CDR1 as SGHTA and CDR2 as FQGNSA. The V end lost 5 bases, the J end lost 7 bases, and 18 bases lay between the germline ends. CDR3 bases: TGTGCCAGCAGCCTAAGGGCCCCGAATCTGAATTCACCCCTCCACTTT. This encodes CASSLRAPNLNSPLHF. Full variable domain (missing parts from reference TRBV7-2 and TRBJ1-6): GAGVSQSPSNKVTEKGKDVELRCDPISGHTALYWYRQSLGQGLEFLIYFQGNSAPDKSGLPSDRFSAERTGGSVSTLTIQRTQQEDSAVYLCASSLRAPNLNSPLHFGNGTRLTVT.

The rearrangement links TRBV28 to TRBJ1-3; D gene ambiguous. The CDR3 sequence is 15 residues long. CDR1 and CDR2 (germline): MDHEN, SYDVKM. V shed 3 bases and J shed 4 bases, with 13 bases lying between them. CDR3 bases: TGTGCCAGCAGTTTGCGGAGGGTGTCCGGAAACACCATATATTTT. Residues: CASSLRRVSGNTIYF. The whole variable domain, remainder taken from reference TRBV28 and TRBJ1-3, is DVKVTQSSRYLVKRTGEKVFLECVQDMDHENMFWYRQDPGLGLRLIYFSYDVKMKEKGDIPEGYSVSREKKERFSLILESASTNQTSMYLCASSLRRVSGNTIYFGEGSWLTVV.

The chain combines TRBV5-5 with TRBJ1-1; D is ambiguous. This CDR3 has 18 amino acids. CDR1 is SGHKS, CDR2 YYEKEE, per germline (reference sequence). The ends were cut back, 4 bases at V and 0 bases at J, with 22 bases in the middle. The CDR3 region is CASSPLGWWPTMNTEAFF. For the CDR3, the DNA is TGTGCCAGCAGCCCGCTCGGATGGTGGCCCACCATGAACACTGAAGCTTTCTTT.

This clonotype turned up a few times. The V gene is TRBV10-3, the J gene TRBJ2-1, with TRBD1 as a possible D gene (6 bases). The CDR3 runs to 16 residues. Germline V gene lookup returns CDR1 ENHRY and CDR2 SYGVKD. V shed 1 base and J shed 0 bases, with 10 bases lying between them. CDR3 protein: CAISELGDISYNEQFF. CDR3 coding DNA: TGTGCCATCAGTGAGTTGGGGGACATCTCCTACAATGAGCAGTTCTTC.

The V gene is TRBV28, the J gene TRBJ2-3; the D gene is possibly TRBD2 (5 bases). Germline lookup yields CDR1 MDHEN and CDR2 SYDVKM. The V gene lost 6 bases and the J gene lost 1 base, with 17 bases spanning the gap. The CDR3 extends over 16 amino acids. CDR3 DNA: TGTGCCAGCAGCAGAGCGAGGGCGGTTGGCACAGATACGCAGTATTTT. Encoded protein: CASSRARAVGTDTQYF.